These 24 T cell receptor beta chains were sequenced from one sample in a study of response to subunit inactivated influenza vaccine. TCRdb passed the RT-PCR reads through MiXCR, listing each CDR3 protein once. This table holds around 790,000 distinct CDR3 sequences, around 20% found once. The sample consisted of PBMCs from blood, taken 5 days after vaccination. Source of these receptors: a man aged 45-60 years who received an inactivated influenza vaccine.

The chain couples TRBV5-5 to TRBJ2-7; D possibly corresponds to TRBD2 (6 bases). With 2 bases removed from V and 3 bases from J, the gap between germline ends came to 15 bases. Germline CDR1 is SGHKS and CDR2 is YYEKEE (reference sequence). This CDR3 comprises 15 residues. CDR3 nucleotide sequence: TGTGCCAGCAGCTTAGCGGAGGGAAGACTCTACGAGCAGTACTTC. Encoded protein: CASSLAEGRLYEQYF.

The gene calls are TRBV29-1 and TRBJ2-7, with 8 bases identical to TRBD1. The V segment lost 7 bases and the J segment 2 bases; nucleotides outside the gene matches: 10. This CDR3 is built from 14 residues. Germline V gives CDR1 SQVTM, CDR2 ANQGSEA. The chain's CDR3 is CSATPRDRPYEQYF. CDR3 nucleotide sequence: TGCAGCGCAACGCCCCGGGACAGGCCCTACGAGCAGTACTTC.

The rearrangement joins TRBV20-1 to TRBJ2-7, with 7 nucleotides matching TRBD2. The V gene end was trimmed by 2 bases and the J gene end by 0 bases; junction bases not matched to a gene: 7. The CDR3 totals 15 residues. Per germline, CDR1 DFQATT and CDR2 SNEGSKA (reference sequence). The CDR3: CSARRWRERSYEQYF. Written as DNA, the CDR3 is TGCAGTGCTAGACGATGGCGGGAGCGCTCCTACGAGCAGTACTTC.

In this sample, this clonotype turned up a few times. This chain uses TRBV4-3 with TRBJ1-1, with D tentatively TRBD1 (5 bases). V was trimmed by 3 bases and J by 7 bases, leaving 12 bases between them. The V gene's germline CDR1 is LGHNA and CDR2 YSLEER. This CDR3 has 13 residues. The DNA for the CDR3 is TGCGCCAGCAGCCATGGGGACGGTAGTGAAGCTTTCTTT. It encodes CASSHGDGSEAFF.

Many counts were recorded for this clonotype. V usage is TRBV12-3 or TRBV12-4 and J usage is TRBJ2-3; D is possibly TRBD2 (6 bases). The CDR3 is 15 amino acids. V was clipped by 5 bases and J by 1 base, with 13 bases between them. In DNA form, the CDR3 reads TGTGCCAGCAGTCGGGGGACCCGGCGCACAGATACGCAGTATTTT. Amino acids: CASSRGTRRTDTQYF.

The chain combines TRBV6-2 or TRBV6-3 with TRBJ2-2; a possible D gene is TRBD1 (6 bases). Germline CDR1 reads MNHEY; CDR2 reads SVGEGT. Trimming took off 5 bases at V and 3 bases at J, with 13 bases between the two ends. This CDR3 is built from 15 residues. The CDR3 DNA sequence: TGTGCCAGCAGTAGAGTGGGGGCCGACACCGGGGAGCTGTTTTTT. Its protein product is CASSRVGADTGELFF.

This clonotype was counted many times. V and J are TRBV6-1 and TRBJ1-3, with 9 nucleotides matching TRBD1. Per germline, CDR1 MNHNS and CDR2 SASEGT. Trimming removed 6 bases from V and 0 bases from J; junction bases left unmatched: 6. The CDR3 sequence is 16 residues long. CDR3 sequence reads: CASSRTGGFSGNTIYF. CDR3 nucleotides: TGTGCCAGCAGCCGTACAGGGGGCTTCTCTGGAAACACCATATATTTT.

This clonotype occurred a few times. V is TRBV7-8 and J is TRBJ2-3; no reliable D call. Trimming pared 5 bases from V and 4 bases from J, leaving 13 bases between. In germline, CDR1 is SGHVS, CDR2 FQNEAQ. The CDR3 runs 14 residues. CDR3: CASSRPPGPDTQYF. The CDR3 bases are TGTGCCAGCAGCCGCCCGCCCGGGCCAGATACGCAGTATTTT.

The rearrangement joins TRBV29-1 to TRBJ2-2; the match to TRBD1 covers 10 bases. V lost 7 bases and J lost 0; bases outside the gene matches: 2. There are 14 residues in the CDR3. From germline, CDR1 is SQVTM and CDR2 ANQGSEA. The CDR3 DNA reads TGCAGCGCGGGACAGGGGTCGAACACCGGGGAGCTGTTTTTT. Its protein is CSAGQGSNTGELFF.

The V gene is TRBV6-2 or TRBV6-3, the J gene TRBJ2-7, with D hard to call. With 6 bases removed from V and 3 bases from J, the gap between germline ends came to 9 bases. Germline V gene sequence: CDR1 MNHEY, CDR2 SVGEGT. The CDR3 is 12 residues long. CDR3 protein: CASSTRIYEQYF. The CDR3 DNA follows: TGTGCCAGCAGCACCAGAATCTACGAGCAGTACTTC.

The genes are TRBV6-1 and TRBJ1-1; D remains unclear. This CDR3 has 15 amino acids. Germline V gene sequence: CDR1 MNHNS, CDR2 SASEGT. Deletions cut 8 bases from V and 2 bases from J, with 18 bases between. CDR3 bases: TGTGCCAGCGCCACCTACAGAAAACTTAACACTGAAGCTTTCTTT. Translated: CASATYRKLNTEAFF.

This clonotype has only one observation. The DNA for the CDR3 is TGTGCCAGCAGGCCACCCGTGGCGGGGGGCTACAATGAGCAGTTCTTC. Translated, it gives CASRPPVAGGYNEQFF. The rearrangement links TRBV6-2 or TRBV6-3 to TRBJ2-1, with 8 bases matching TRBD2. V was clipped by 6 bases and J by 3 bases; unmatched bases: 10. This CDR3 is built from 16 residues. The V gene's germline CDR1 is MNHEY and CDR2 SVGEGT.

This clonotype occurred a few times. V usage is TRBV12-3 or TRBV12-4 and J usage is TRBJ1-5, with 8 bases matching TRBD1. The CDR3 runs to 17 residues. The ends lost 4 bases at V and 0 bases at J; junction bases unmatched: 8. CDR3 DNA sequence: TGTGCCAGCAGTTCGTGGACAGGGACTTATAGCAATCAGCCCCAGCATTTT. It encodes CASSSWTGTYSNQPQHF.

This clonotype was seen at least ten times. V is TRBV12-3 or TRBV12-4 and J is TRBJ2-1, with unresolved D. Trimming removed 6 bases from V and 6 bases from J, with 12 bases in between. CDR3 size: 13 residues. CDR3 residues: CASSLLGPNEQFF. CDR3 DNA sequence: TGTGCCAGCAGCCTATTGGGTCCCAATGAGCAGTTCTTC.

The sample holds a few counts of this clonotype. This CDR3 reads CAVAGQGARTDTQYF. The DNA for the CDR3 is TGTGCCGTCGCGGGACAGGGGGCGCGAACAGATACGCAGTATTTT. The V gene is TRBV6-1, the J gene TRBJ2-3; 12 bases align to TRBD1. Germline V CDR1 and CDR2: MNHNS, SASEGT. CDR3 size: 15 residues. The V gene end was trimmed by 11 bases and the J gene end by 3 bases; junction bases not matched to a gene: 9.

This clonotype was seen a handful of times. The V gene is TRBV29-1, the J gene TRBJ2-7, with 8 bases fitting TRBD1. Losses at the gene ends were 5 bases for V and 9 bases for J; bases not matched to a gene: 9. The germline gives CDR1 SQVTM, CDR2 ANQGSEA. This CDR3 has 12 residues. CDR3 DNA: TGCAGCGTTTTCGAGACAGGGGTCGCGCAGTACTTC. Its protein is CSVFETGVAQYF.

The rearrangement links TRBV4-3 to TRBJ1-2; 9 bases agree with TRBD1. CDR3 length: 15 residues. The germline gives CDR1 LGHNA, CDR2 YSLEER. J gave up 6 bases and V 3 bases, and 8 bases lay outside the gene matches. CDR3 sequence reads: CASSQPGQGIDGYTF. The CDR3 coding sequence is TGCGCCAGCAGCCAGCCGGGACAGGGTATCGATGGCTACACCTTC.

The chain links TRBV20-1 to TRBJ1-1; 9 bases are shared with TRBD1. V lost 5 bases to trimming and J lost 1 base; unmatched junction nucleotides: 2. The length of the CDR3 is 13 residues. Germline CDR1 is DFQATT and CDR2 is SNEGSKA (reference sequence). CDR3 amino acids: CSASGQGNTEAFF. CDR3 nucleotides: TGCAGTGCTTCGGGACAGGGGAACACTGAAGCTTTCTTT.

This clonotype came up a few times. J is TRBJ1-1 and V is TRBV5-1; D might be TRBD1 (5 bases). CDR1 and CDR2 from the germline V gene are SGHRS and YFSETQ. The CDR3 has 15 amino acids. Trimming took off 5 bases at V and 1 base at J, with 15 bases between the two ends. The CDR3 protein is CASSTRAGRNTEAFF. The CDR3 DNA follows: TGCGCCAGCAGTACGAGGGCAGGGAGGAACACTGAAGCTTTCTTT.

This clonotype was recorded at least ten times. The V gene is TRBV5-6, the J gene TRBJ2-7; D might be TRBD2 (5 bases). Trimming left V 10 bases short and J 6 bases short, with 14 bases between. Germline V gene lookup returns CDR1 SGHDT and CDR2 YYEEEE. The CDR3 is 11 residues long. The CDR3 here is CASTRGIEQYF. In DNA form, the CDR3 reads TGTGCCTCCACACGAGGGATCGAGCAGTACTTC.

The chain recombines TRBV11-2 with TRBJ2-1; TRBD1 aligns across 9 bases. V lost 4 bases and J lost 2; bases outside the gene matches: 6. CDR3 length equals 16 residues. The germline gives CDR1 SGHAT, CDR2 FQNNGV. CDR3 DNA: TGTGCCAGCAGCTCTCGGACAGGGGTCGCCTACAATGAGCAGTTCTTC. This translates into CASSSRTGVAYNEQFF.

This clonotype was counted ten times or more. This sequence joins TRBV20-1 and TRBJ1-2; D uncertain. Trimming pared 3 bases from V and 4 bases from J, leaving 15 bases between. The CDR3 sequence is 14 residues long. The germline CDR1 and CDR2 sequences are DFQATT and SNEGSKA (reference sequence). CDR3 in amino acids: CSASSGPWGYGYTF. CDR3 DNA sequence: TGCAGTGCTAGTTCGGGCCCCTGGGGCTATGGCTACACCTTC.

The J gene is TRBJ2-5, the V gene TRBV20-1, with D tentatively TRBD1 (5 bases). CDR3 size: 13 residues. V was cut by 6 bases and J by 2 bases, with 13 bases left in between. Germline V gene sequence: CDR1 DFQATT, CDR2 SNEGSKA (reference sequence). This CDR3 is CSASRQNQETQYF. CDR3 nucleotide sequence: TGCAGTGCGTCTAGACAGAATCAAGAGACCCAGTACTTC.

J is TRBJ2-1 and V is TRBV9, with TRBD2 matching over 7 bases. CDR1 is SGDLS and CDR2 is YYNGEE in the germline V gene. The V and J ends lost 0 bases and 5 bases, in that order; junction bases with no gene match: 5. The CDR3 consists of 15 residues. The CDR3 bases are TGTGCCAGCAGCGTAGGCGGGAGATTCAACAATGAGCAGTTCTTC. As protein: CASSVGGRFNNEQFF. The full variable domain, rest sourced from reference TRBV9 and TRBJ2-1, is DSGVTQTPKHLITATGQRVTLRCSPRSGDLSVYWYQQSLDQGLQFLIQYYNGEERAKGNILERFSAQQFPDLHSELNLSSLELGDSALYFCASSVGGRFNNEQFFGPGTRLTVL.